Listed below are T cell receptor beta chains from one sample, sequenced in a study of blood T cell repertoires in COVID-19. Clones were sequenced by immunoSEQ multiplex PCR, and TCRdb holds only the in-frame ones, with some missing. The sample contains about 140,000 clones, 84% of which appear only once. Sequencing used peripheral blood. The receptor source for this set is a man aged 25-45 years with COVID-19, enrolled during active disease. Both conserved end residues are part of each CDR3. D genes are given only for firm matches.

CDR3 protein: CASSPNGQGSTDTQYF
D gene: TRBD1
V gene: TRBV18

CDR3 protein: CASSEMVIAGGPRETQYF
D gene: TRBD2
V gene: TRBV2

CDR3 protein: CASSLEQGLTNEQFF
D gene: NA
V gene: TRBV5-1

CDR3 protein: CAISVSQGRELFF
D gene: NA
V gene: TRBV10-3

CDR3 protein: CASSYPELANSQETQYF
D gene: NA
V gene: TRBV7-9

CDR3 protein: CASSEDTHYEQYF
D gene: NA
V gene: TRBV2

CDR3 protein: CASSLGQYYNEQFF
D gene: TRBD1
V gene: TRBV19

CDR3 protein: CAWSLQGNTEAFF
D gene: NA
V gene: TRBV30

CDR3 protein: CASSLRSSGKNYEQYF
D gene: NA
V gene: TRBV28

CDR3 protein: CASSLRGAEQYF
D gene: NA
V gene: TRBV4-1

CDR3 protein: CASSPKLASDTQYF
D gene: NA
V gene: TRBV19